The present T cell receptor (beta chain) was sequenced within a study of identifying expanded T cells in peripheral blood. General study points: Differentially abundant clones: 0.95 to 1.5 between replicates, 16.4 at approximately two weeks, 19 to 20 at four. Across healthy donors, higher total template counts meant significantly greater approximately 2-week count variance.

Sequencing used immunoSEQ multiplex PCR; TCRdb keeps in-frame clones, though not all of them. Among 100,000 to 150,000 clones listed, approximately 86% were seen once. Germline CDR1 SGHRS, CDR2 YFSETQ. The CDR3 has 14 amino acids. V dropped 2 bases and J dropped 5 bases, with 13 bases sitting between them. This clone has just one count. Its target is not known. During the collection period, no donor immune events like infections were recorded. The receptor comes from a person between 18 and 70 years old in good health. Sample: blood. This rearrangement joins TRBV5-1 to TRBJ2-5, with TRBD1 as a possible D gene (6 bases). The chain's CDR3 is CASSFGARGETQYF. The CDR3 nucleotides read TGCGCCAGCAGCTTCGGGGCAAGGGGGGAGACCCAGTACTTC.